This T cell receptor beta chain was observed in a study of T cells in Graves' hyperthyroidism and ophthalmopathy. For the diagnoses, clinical symptoms, serum thyroxine and TRAb, thyroid ultrasound and orbital computed tomography were used. With regard to this clonotype: Antigen: not known.

Notes on the study in general: Before onset, by a median of 6.5 months, the model predicted ophthalmopathy.

The V and J ends lost 0 bases and 4 bases, in that order; junction bases with no gene match: 3. Germline CDR1 is LGHDT and CDR2 is YNNKEL (reference sequence). The CDR3 loop spans 15 amino acids. RNA transcripts served as the template for amplifying TCR beta CDR3 regions. During a first-round RT-PCR of the TCR CDR3, the HTBI primer set was used. TCRdb processed the multiplex PCR reads anew with MiXCR; each CDR3 protein has one entry. The sample yields approximately 400,000 distinct CDR3 sequences, more than 13% seen once. The rearrangement uses TRBV3-1 and TRBJ2-7; 10 nucleotides agree with TRBD2. Sequenced: blood. This TCR derives from a woman in her 30s with Graves' hyperthyroidism. CDR3 in DNA: TGTGCCAGCAGCCAAGATTTACTAGCGGGGTACGAGCAGTACTTC. It encodes CASSQDLLAGYEQYF.